This is a list of T cell receptor beta chains from one sample in a study of CD8 T cells in ankylosing spondylitis. TCRdb re-derived calls from the 5' RACE reads in MiXCR, one entry per CDR3 protein. Of 670,000 or so distinct CDR3 sequences in the sample, around 17% were seen once. Sequenced: blood, either unsorted or a sorted T cell fraction (not recorded which). All receptors derive from a male donor with ankylosing spondylitis. CDR3s include the opening cysteine and the closing phenylalanine or tryptophan. D genes are given only for firm matches. The size of a clone is reported for some rows only, either as once, few or many, or as a class for expanded clones.

CDR3: CSATGRANYGYTF
DNA: TGCAGTGCTACGGGCAGGGCTAACTATGGCTACACCTTC
D: -
J: TRBJ1-2
size: many
V: TRBV20-1

CDR3: CASSERQLFMNTEAFF
DNA: TGTGCCAGCAGTGAAAGACAGCTCTTCATGAACACTGAAGCTTTCTTT
D: -
J: TRBJ1-1
size: few
V: TRBV6-1

CDR3: CASSEMLAGGWSDEQYF
DNA: TGTGCCAGCAGTGAAATGCTAGCGGGAGGGTGGTCCGACGAGCAGTACTTC
D: TRBD2
J: TRBJ2-7
size: -
V: TRBV6-1

CDR3: CASNSGWGNTEAFF
DNA: TGTGCCAGCAATAGTGGGTGGGGGAACACTGAAGCTTTCTTT
D: -
J: TRBJ1-1
size: -
V: TRBV2

CDR3: CASSSPSQTGNTIYF
DNA: TGTGCCAGCAGCTCCCCCTCACAGACTGGAAACACCATATATTTT
D: -
J: TRBJ1-3
size: -
V: TRBV5-6

CDR3: CSASDPDSNYGYTF
DNA: TGCAGTGCTAGTGATCCAGACAGCAACTATGGCTACACCTTC
D: -
J: TRBJ1-2
size: few
V: TRBV20-1

CDR3: CAWSAQGGTEAFF
DNA: TGTGCCTGGAGTGCACAGGGAGGCACTGAAGCTTTCTTT
D: -
J: TRBJ1-1
size: -
V: TRBV30

CDR3: CASSSTPGTEAFF
DNA: TGCGCCAGCAGCTCTACCCCGGGTACTGAAGCTTTCTTT
D: -
J: TRBJ1-1
size: few
V: TRBV5-1

CDR3: CASSLAGGQYNSPLHF
DNA: TGTGCCAGCAGCTTAGCCGGGGGACAATATAATTCACCCCTCCACTTT
D: -
J: TRBJ1-6
size: few
V: TRBV11-3

CDR3: CASGNNLQGAGELFF
DNA: TGCGCCAGCGGCAATAACCTACAGGGGGCCGGGGAGCTGTTTTTT
D: TRBD1
J: TRBJ2-2
size: -
V: TRBV5-1

CDR3: CASSFSGTTGELFF
DNA: TGTGCCAGCAGTTTTAGCGGGACCACCGGGGAGCTGTTTTTT
D: TRBD2
J: TRBJ2-2
size: few
V: TRBV12-3/TRBV12-4

CDR3: CASSHYDRDYNYGYTF
DNA: TGTGCCAGCAGTCACTATGACAGGGATTATAACTATGGCTACACCTTC
D: TRBD1
J: TRBJ1-2
size: few
V: TRBV12-3/TRBV12-4

CDR3: CSARASGLAGTAGTDTQYF
DNA: TGCAGTGCCCGGGCTTCGGGATTAGCGGGAACAGCTGGCACAGATACGCAGTATTTT
D: TRBD2
J: TRBJ2-3
size: -
V: TRBV20-1

CDR3: CASSSEGLGADTQYF
DNA: TGTGCCAGCAGCTCTGAGGGACTCGGGGCAGATACGCAGTATTTT
D: -
J: TRBJ2-3
size: many
V: TRBV11-3

CDR3: CASSLVQTVSNYGYTF
DNA: TGTGCCAGCAGCTTAGTTCAAACAGTATCAAACTATGGCTACACCTTC
D: -
J: TRBJ1-2
size: -
V: TRBV7-2

CDR3: CASSTRDRGETQYF
DNA: TGCGCCAGCAGCACCCGGGACAGGGGAGAGACCCAGTACTTC
D: TRBD1
J: TRBJ2-5
size: few
V: TRBV5-1

CDR3: CSVEDGAQYF
DNA: TGCAGCGTTGAGGACGGGGCGCAGTATTTT
D: -
J: TRBJ2-3
size: -
V: TRBV29-1

CDR3: CASSLTGGMNTEAFF
DNA: TGTGCCAGCAGTCTAACAGGGGGAATGAACACTGAAGCTTTCTTT
D: TRBD1
J: TRBJ1-1
size: many
V: TRBV12-3/TRBV12-4

CDR3: CASSRGTSGSYEQYF
DNA: TGCGCCAGCAGCCGAGGGACTAGCGGAAGCTACGAGCAGTACTTC
D: TRBD2
J: TRBJ2-7
size: many
V: TRBV4-1

CDR3: CASSLGPGTGGYNEQFF
DNA: TGTGCCAGCAGCCTTGGTCCCGGGACAGGGGGGTACAATGAGCAGTTCTTC
D: TRBD1
J: TRBJ2-1
size: few
V: TRBV4-2

CDR3: CASRLSGVYEQFF
DNA: TGTGCCAGCAGGCTATCGGGGGTGTATGAGCAGTTCTTC
D: -
J: TRBJ2-1
size: -
V: TRBV12-3/TRBV12-4

CDR3: CASSEWGVRGGNTEAFF
DNA: TGTGCCAGCAGTGAATGGGGGGTTAGGGGAGGGAACACTGAAGCTTTCTTT
D: -
J: TRBJ1-1
size: -
V: TRBV2

CDR3: CASSNTPTRDEQYF
DNA: TGTGCCAGCTCGAACACGCCCACCAGGGACGAGCAGTACTTC
D: -
J: TRBJ2-7
size: -
V: TRBV18

CDR3: CASSLSARGNSPLHF
DNA: TGTGCCAGCAGTTTATCTGCCAGGGGCAATTCACCCCTCCACTTT
D: -
J: TRBJ1-6
size: few
V: TRBV12-3/TRBV12-4

CDR3: CASEPGLRVDTEAFF
DNA: TGTGCCAGCGAGCCCGGGCTAAGGGTAGACACTGAAGCTTTCTTT
D: -
J: TRBJ1-1
size: -
V: TRBV11-2

CDR3: CASSLEAPGPYEQYF
DNA: TGTGCCAGCAGCTTAGAGGCACCCGGCCCCTACGAGCAGTACTTC
D: -
J: TRBJ2-7
size: -
V: TRBV7-7

CDR3: CASSPASGRNEQFF
DNA: TGTGCCAGCTCCCCAGCGAGCGGGAGAAATGAGCAGTTCTTC
D: TRBD2
J: TRBJ2-1
size: few
V: TRBV18

CDR3: CASSSGGTGHEQFF
DNA: TGTGCCAGCAGCTCGGGGGGGACAGGTCATGAGCAGTTCTTC
D: -
J: TRBJ2-1
size: many
V: TRBV5-6

CDR3: CSVEDNGAPSQYF
DNA: TGCAGCGTTGAAGACAACGGGGCCCCCTCCCAGTACTTC
D: -
J: TRBJ2-5
size: many
V: TRBV29-1

CDR3: CASSYSGGTEAFF
DNA: TGTGCCAGCAGTTACTCCGGTGGAACTGAAGCTTTCTTT
D: -
J: TRBJ1-1
size: many
V: TRBV6-2/TRBV6-3

CDR3: CASSRGWEDYGYTF
DNA: TGTGCCAGCAGTAGGGGTTGGGAGGACTATGGCTACACCTTC
D: -
J: TRBJ1-2
size: -
V: TRBV12-3/TRBV12-4

CDR3: CASSGGTGAKKLFF
DNA: TGTGCCAGCAGCGGAGGGACAGGGGCAAAAAAACTGTTTTTT
D: TRBD1
J: TRBJ1-4
size: many
V: TRBV5-6

CDR3: CASRWGTSGRQSQETQYF
DNA: TGTGCCAGCAGATGGGGGACTAGCGGGAGACAAAGCCAAGAGACCCAGTACTTC
D: TRBD2
J: TRBJ2-5
size: few
V: TRBV2

CDR3: CASRDSLYEKLFF
DNA: TGTGCCAGCAGGGACAGTCTATATGAAAAACTGTTTTTT
D: -
J: TRBJ1-4
size: few
V: TRBV7-9

CDR3: CSASGFYNEQFF
DNA: TGCAGTGCTAGCGGGTTTTACAATGAGCAGTTCTTC
D: -
J: TRBJ2-1
size: few
V: TRBV20-1

CDR3: CASSFGSNEQYF
DNA: TGCGCCAGCAGCTTTGGGTCCAACGAGCAGTACTTC
D: -
J: TRBJ2-7
size: -
V: TRBV5-1

CDR3: CASGLLGNTEAFF
DNA: TGTGCTAGTGGTTTGTTGGGGAACACTGAAGCTTTCTTT
D: -
J: TRBJ1-1
size: few
V: TRBV12-5

CDR3: CASSQHLGESPLHF
DNA: TGTGCCAGCAGCCAACACTTAGGGGAATCACCCCTCCACTTT
D: -
J: TRBJ1-6
size: few
V: TRBV4-2

CDR3: CASSPAGQGVYNEQFF
DNA: TGCGCCAGCAGCCCTGCCGGACAGGGGGTGTACAATGAGCAGTTCTTC
D: TRBD1
J: TRBJ2-1
size: few
V: TRBV4-3

CDR3: CASSPTDRAGEKLFF
DNA: TGTGCCAGCAGCCCCACAGACAGGGCGGGTGAAAAACTGTTTTTT
D: TRBD1
J: TRBJ1-4
size: few
V: TRBV6-1

CDR3: CASSAREGARETQYF
DNA: TGTGCCAGCAGCGCGAGAGAGGGGGCTCGGGAGACCCAGTACTTC
D: TRBD1
J: TRBJ2-5
size: few
V: TRBV9

CDR3: CSVIRDMNTEAFF
DNA: TGCAGCGTTATAAGGGACATGAACACTGAAGCTTTCTTT
D: -
J: TRBJ1-1
size: many
V: TRBV29-1

CDR3: CASTPGQGFGNTEAFF
DNA: TGCGCCAGCACACCGGGACAGGGGTTTGGGAACACTGAAGCTTTCTTT
D: TRBD1
J: TRBJ1-1
size: once
V: TRBV5-1

CDR3: CASRPVGADTQYF
DNA: TGTGCCAGCAGACCCGTGGGAGCAGATACGCAGTATTTT
D: -
J: TRBJ2-3
size: -
V: TRBV7-6

CDR3: CASSLGGVGAKNIQYF
DNA: TGTGCCAGCAGTTTAGGAGGGGTAGGGGCCAAAAACATTCAGTACTTC
D: -
J: TRBJ2-4
size: -
V: TRBV12-3/TRBV12-4

CDR3: CASSVTGGGETQYF
DNA: TGTGCCAGCAGTGTGACAGGGGGCGGAGAGACCCAGTACTTC
D: TRBD1
J: TRBJ2-5
size: -
V: TRBV12-3/TRBV12-4

CDR3: CASSLMVGEKLFF
DNA: TGTGCCAGCAGTTTGATGGTTGGAGAAAAACTGTTTTTT
D: -
J: TRBJ1-4
size: many
V: TRBV12-3/TRBV12-4

CDR3: CASTDLRGGAVEQFF
DNA: TGTGCCAGCACCGACCTTAGGGGGGGGGCCGTTGAGCAGTTCTTC
D: -
J: TRBJ2-1
size: -
V: TRBV25-1

CDR3: CASSLDAPSAGFYGYTF
DNA: TGCGCCAGCAGCTTGGATGCCCCCTCTGCAGGTTTTTATGGCTACACCTTC
D: -
J: TRBJ1-2
size: -
V: TRBV5-1

CDR3: CASSLSIGYEQYF
DNA: TGTGCCAGCAGTTTATCGATAGGCTACGAGCAGTACTTC
D: -
J: TRBJ2-7
size: -
V: TRBV27